This T cell receptor beta chain was captured by sequencing in a study of blood T cell repertoires in COVID-19. On the study more broadly: The samples span acute and convalescent COVID-19 from the United States, Italy and Spain.

The CDR3 contains 14 residues. Trimming took 0 bases from V and 1 from J, leaving 6 bases between them. CDR1 is WSHSY, CDR2 SAAADI, per germline. Here immunoSEQ multiplex PCR was the method, and the copy in TCRdb shows in-frame clones only, minus some. The sample carries some 170,000 clones, around 81% recorded once. This receptor was obtained from a man aged 35 to 55 who had recovered from COVID-19. The sample was PBMCs or T cells enriched from blood (not recorded which). This sequence joins TRBV10-2 and TRBJ1-1; the D is unclear. The CDR3 DNA is TGCGCCAGCAGTGAGTCGGCAGGGAACACTGAAGCTTTCTTT. Its protein product is CASSESAGNTEAFF.